A single T cell receptor (beta chain) is shown here with its context. Its antigen is as yet unknown. This record comes from a study of vaccination effects on CD4 cells after COVID-19. Study summary: In the ViraFEST assay, antigen-specific CD4+ clonotypes were identified by expansion after peptide-pool stimulation.

Study-wide results and limits: There was marked clonal contraction among infection- and vaccine-induced clones late after vaccination. After vaccination of healthy people, only 1 of 255 vaccine-induced clones cross-reacted with common cold coronaviruses.

Isolation of CD4+ T cells took place after approximately 10 days of culture. It was two doses of either the BNT162b2 or mRNA-1273 vaccine that participants received. Cultures got half-medium changes with IL-2 on days 3 and 7. Here immunoSEQ multiplex PCR was the method, and the copy in TCRdb shows in-frame clones only, minus some. The table lists tens of thousands of clones, around two thirds of them singletons. The material sequenced was CD4+ T cells from PBMCs cultured without peptide, taken after COVID-19 vaccination. The clonotype was recovered from a human donor who received a COVID-19 vaccine.

CDR3 sequence (DNA): TGTGCCAGTACCCCCCAAGGGGCGGGGGGCATGAACTATGGCTACACCTTC. Protein product: CASTPQGAGGMNYGYTF. The rearrangement uses TRBV19 and TRBJ1-2; weak D call: TRBD1 (6 bases). Germline loops: CDR1 LNHDA, CDR2 SQIVND (reference sequence). This CDR3 is built from 17 residues. V was clipped by 7 bases and J by 2 bases, with 23 bases between them.